This entry features one T cell receptor beta chain sequence. This record comes from a study of blood T cell repertoires in COVID-19. The overall study: The origin of the acute and convalescent COVID-19 samples was the United States, Italy and Spain. PBMCs, B-cell-depleted T cells, or T cells provided the cDNA or gDNA that made up the material.

Original methodology: Amplifying reference gene primers gave estimates of nucleated cell counts. Profiled with immunoSEQ multiplex PCR; TCRdb holds only in-frame clones, not every one. V, J and clone size were drawn from that table, and D and trimming were deduced from the DNA. The repertoire includes roughly 80,000 clones, roughly 80% of them detected once, and approximately 12% sits in the top ten. V lost 7 bases, J lost 5 bases, and 9 bases lay in between. The CDR3 runs to 11 residues. The sample was peripheral blood. The chain uses TRBV12-3 or TRBV12-4 and TRBJ2-7, with D unresolved. This receptor was obtained from a human donor in a cohort sampled during active COVID-19. CDR3 bases: TGTGCCAGCATGGCGGTCCACGAGCAGTACTTC. Translation gives CASMAVHEQYF.